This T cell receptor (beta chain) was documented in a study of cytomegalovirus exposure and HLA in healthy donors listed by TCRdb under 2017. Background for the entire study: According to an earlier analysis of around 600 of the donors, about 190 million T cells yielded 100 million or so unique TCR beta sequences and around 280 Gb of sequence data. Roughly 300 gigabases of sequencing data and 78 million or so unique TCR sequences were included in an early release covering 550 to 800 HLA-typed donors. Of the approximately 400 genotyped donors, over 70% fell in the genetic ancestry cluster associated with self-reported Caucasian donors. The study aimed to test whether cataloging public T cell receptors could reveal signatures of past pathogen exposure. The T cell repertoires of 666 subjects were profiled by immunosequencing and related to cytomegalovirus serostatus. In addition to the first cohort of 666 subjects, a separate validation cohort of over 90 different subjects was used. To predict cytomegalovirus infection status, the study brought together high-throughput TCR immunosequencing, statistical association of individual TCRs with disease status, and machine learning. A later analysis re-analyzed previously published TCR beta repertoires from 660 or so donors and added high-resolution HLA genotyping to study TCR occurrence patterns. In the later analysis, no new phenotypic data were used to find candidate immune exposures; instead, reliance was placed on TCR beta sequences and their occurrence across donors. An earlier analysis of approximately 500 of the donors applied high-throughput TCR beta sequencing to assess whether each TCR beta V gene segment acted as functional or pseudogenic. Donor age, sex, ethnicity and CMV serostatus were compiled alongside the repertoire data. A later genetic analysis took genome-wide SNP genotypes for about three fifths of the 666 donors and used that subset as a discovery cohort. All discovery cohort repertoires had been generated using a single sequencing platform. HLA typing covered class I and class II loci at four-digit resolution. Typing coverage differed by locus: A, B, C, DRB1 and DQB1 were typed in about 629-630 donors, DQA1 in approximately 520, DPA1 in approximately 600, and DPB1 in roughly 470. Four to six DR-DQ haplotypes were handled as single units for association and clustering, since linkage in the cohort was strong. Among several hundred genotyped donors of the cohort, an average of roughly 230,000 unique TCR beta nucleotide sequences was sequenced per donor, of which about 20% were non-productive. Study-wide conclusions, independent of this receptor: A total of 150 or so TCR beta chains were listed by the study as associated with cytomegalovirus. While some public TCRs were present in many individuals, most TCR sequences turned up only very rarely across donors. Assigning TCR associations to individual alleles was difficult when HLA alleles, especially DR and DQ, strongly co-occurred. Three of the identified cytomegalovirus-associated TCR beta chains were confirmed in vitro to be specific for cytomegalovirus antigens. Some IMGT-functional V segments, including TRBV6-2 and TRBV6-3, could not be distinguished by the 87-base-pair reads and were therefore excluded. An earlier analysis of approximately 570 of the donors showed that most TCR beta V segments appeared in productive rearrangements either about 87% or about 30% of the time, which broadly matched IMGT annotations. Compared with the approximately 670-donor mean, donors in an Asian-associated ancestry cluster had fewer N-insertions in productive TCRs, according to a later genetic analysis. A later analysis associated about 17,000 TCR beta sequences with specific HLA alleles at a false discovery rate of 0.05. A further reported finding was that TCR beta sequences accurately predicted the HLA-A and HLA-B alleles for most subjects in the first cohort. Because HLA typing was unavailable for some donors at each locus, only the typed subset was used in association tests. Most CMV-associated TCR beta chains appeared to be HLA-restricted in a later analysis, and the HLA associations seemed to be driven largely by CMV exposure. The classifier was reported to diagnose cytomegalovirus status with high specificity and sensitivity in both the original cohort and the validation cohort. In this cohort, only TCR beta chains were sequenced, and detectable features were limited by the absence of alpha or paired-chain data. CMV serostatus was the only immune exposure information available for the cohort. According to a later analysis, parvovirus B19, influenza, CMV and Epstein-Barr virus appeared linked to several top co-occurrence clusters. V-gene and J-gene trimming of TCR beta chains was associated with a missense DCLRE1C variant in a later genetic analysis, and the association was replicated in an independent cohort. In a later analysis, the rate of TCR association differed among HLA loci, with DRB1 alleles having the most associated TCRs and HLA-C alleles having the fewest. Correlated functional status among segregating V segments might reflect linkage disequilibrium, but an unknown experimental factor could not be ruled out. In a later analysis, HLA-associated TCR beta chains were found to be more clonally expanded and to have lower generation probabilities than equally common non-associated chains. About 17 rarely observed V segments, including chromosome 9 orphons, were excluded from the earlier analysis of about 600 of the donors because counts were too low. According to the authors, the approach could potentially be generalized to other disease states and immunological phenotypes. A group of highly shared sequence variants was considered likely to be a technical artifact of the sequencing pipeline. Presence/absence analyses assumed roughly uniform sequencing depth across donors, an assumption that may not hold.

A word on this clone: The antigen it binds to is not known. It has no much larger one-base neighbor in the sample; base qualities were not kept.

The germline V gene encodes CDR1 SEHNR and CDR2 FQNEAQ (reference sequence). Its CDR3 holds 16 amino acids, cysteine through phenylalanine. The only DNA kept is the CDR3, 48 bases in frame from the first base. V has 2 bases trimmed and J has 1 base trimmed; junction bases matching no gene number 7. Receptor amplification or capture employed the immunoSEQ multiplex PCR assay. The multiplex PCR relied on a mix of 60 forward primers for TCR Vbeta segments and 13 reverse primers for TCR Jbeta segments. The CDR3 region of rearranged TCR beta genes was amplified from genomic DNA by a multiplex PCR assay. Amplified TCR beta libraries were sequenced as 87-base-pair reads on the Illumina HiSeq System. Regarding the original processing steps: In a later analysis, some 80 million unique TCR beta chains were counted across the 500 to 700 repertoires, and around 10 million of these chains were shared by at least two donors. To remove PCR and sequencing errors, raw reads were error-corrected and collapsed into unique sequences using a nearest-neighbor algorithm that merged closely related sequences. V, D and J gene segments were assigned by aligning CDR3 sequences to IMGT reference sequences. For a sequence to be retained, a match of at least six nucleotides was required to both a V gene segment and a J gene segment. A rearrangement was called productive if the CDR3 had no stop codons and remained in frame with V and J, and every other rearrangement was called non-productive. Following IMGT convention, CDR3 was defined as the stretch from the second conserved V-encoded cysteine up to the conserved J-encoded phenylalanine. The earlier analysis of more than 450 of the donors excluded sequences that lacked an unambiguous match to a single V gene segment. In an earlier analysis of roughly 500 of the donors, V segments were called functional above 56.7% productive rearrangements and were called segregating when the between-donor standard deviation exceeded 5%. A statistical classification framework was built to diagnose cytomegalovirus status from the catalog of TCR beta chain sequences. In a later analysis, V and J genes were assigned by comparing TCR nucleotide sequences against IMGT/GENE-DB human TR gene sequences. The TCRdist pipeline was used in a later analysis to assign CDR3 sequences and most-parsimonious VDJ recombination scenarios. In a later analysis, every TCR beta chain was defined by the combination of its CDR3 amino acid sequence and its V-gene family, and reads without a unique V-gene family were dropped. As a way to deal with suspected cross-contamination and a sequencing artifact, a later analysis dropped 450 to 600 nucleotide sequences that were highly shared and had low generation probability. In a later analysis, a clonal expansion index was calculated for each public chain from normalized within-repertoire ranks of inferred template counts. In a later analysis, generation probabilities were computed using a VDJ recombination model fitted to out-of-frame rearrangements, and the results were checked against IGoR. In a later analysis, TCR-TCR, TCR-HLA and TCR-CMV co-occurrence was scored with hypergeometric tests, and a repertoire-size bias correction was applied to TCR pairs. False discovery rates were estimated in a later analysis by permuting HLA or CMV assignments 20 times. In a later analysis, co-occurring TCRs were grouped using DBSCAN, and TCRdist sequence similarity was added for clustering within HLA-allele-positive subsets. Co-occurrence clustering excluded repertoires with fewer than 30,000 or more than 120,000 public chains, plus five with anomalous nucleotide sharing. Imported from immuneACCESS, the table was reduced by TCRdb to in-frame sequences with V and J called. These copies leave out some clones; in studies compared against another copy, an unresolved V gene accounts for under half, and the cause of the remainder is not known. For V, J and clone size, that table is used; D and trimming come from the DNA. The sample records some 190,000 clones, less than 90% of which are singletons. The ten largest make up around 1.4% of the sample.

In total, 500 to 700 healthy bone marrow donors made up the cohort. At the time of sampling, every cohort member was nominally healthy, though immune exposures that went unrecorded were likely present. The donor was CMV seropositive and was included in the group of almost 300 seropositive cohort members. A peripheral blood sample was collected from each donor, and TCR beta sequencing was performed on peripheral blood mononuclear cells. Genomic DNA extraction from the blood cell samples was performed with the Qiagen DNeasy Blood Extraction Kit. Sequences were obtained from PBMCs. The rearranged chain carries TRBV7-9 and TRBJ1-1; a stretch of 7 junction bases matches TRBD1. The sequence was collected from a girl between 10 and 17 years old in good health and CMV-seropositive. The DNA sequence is TGTGCCAGCAGCTTATCGCAGGGGGTCGGGAACACTGAAGCTTTCTTT. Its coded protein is CASSLSQGVGNTEAFF.